Below are 10 T cell receptor beta chains sequenced from a single sample in a study of OX40 agonist ivuxolimab in advanced cancers. The method was immunoSEQ multiplex PCR; TCRdb's version includes in-frame clones alone and lacks a portion of them. Of about 79,000 clones listed, approximately 91% are singletons. The sample here was CD4+ or CD8+ T cells sorted from blood, taken in a trial of the OX40 agonist ivuxolimab. All receptors derive from an adult with an advanced solid tumor such as melanoma, head and neck, liver or kidney cancer.

This clone was found once. V usage is TRBV19 and J usage is TRBJ2-7; no definite D call. Germline CDR1 and CDR2: LNHDA and SQIVND (reference sequence). The CDR3 runs 11 residues. V shed 4 bases and J shed 3 bases, with 4 bases lying between them. In DNA, the CDR3 is TGTGCCAGTAGTAACAGCTACGAGCAGTACTTC. Amino acids: CASSNSYEQYF.

The J gene is TRBJ1-3, the V gene TRBV5-1; perhaps TRBD1 as D (5 bases). Germline-derived CDR1 and CDR2 are SGHRS and YFSETQ. The CDR3 sequence is 16 residues long. V lost 0 bases, J lost 0 bases, and 10 bases lay in between. The CDR3 bases are TGCGCCAGCAGCTTGGCCGTTGGGGGCTCTGGAAACACCATATATTTT. Amino acid sequence: CASSLAVGGSGNTIYF.

This clone has a single count. The chain links TRBV7-9 to TRBJ2-5; weak D call: TRBD1 (5 bases). The CDR3 is 14 amino acids. Trimming removed 1 base at V and 5 bases at J, with 11 bases between. In germline, CDR1 is SEHNR, CDR2 FQNEAQ (reference sequence). This CDR3 reads CASSLGAAGETQYF. CDR3 sequence (DNA): TGTGCCAGCAGCTTAGGGGCAGCAGGGGAGACCCAGTACTTC.

The J gene is TRBJ1-2, the V gene TRBV19, with 11 bases fitting TRBD1. The ends lost 5 bases at V and 5 bases at J; junction bases unmatched: 10. CDR1 LNHDA and CDR2 SQIVND come from the germline V gene (reference sequence). CDR3 length equals 16 residues. For the CDR3, the DNA is TGTGCCAGTAGTCCCTGGACAGGGGGCCCTTTTTATGGCTACACCTTC. Its translation is CASSPWTGGPFYGYTF.

The CDR3 reads CASSPPHRETQYF. In DNA form, the CDR3 reads TGTGCCAGCTCACCCCCACATAGGGAGACCCAGTACTTC. The chain is built from TRBV18 and TRBJ2-5; the D is unclear. Trimming cost V 3 bases and J 5 bases, with 10 bases left between them. The germline V gene encodes CDR1 KGHSH and CDR2 LQKENI. The CDR3 contains 13 residues.

The J gene is TRBJ2-2, the V gene TRBV7-8; D may be TRBD2 (5 bases). The length of the CDR3 is 16 residues. The V gene's germline CDR1 is SGHVS and CDR2 FQNEAQ. Between the trimmed V and J ends, which lost 5 bases and 4 bases, there was a span of 17 bases. The CDR3 sequence is CASSVGLFGVTGELFF. CDR3 DNA: TGTGCCAGCAGCGTCGGACTGTTCGGTGTCACCGGGGAGCTGTTTTTT. Complete variable domain (other parts from reference TRBV7-8 and TRBJ2-2): GAGVSQSPRYKVAKRGQDVALRCDPISGHVSLFWYQQALGQGPEFLTYFQNEAQLDKSGLPSDRFFAERPEGSVSTLKIQRTQQEDSAVYLCASSVGLFGVTGELFFGEGSRLTVL.

The sample holds a few counts of this clone. The rearrangement links TRBV6-1 to TRBJ1-1, with D possibly TRBD1 on 5 matching bases. This CDR3 is built from 13 residues. Deletions cut 5 bases from V and 3 bases from J, with 10 bases between. Germline CDR1 MNHNS, CDR2 SASEGT. CDR3 DNA sequence: TGTGCCAGCAGTCTTCAGGGATACACTGAAGCTTTCTTT. It translates to CASSLQGYTEAFF.

This chain links TRBV6-5 with TRBJ2-7, with D possibly matching TRBD2 (5 bases). This CDR3 spans 15 amino acids. Between the trimmed V and J ends, which lost 4 bases and 2 bases, there was a span of 15 bases. CDR1 is MNHEY and CDR2 is SVGAGI in the germline V gene. CDR3 sequence reads: CASSLLGPSAYEQYF. The CDR3 DNA reads as TGTGCCAGCAGTTTACTAGGGCCCTCGGCCTACGAGCAGTACTTC.

This rearrangement joins TRBV7-8 to TRBJ2-1; 9 positions agree with TRBD1. With 4 bases clipped from V and 6 bases from J, the junction kept 7 bases outside the gene matches. The CDR3 is 15 amino acids. Germline V gene sequence: CDR1 SGHVS, CDR2 FQNEAQ. The chain's CDR3 is CASSSRDRDVNEQFF. The CDR3 DNA sequence: TGTGCCAGCAGCTCCCGGGACAGGGACGTCAATGAGCAGTTCTTC.

This chain joins TRBV2 and TRBJ2-2, with TRBD2 matching 10 bases. With V trimmed by 7 bases and J by 5 bases, 4 bases remained unmatched. This CDR3 is built from 14 residues. Germline values: CDR1 SNHLY, CDR2 FYNNEI. The CDR3 spells CASKGLASTGELFF. Here the CDR3 DNA reads TGTGCCAGCAAGGGACTAGCGAGTACCGGGGAGCTGTTTTTT.